Below, 14 T cell receptor beta chains from the same sample are listed, as sequenced in a study of glioma-infiltrating T cells after dendritic cell vaccination. Measured with immunoSEQ multiplex PCR; TCRdb has only the in-frame clones, and not every one. The sample holds roughly 98,000 clones, over 75% seen once. Specimen: blood, collected before dendritic cell vaccination. The source of these receptors is a human donor with glioblastoma.

This clone was detected only once. This chain joins TRBV27 and TRBJ2-5; 10 bases are a match to TRBD1. V shed 1 base, J shed 5 bases, and the junction held 4 bases outside the gene matches. This CDR3 is 15 amino acids long. The germline gives CDR1 MNHEY, CDR2 SMNVEV (reference sequence). The CDR3 nucleotides are TGTGCCAGCAGTTTATGGGGACAGGGGTCGGAGACCCAGTACTTC. This encodes CASSLWGQGSETQYF.

V usage is TRBV29-1 and J usage is TRBJ1-2, with 7 bases identical to TRBD1. The CDR3 extends over 17 amino acids. Germline V CDR1 and CDR2: SQVTM, ANQGSEA. The CDR3 is CTYGPPGQSITYEGYTF. The CDR3, as DNA: TGCACCTACGGCCCCCCGGGACAGTCGATTACCTATGAGGGCTACACCTTC. The variable domain in full, with the rest retrieved from reference TRBV29-1 and TRBJ1-2, is SAVISQKPSRDICQRGTSLTIQCQVDSQVTMMFWYRQQPGQSLTLIATANQGSEATYESGFVIDKFPISRPNLTFSTLTVSNMSPEDSSIYLCTYGPPGQSITYEGYTFGSGTRLTVV.

This sequence joins TRBV27 and TRBJ1-5; TRBD1 matches at 9 bases. The CDR3 spans 16 residues. After removal of 5 bases from V and 5 bases from J, the junction contained 10 bases not matched to a gene. Germline CDR1 is MNHEY and CDR2 is SMNVEV (reference sequence). CDR3 DNA: TGTGCCAGCAGTGGGGGGACAGGGCGGGGGTATCAGCCCCAGCATTTT. It codes for CASSGGTGRGYQPQHF.

V and J are TRBV6-1 and TRBJ2-1; 9 bases match TRBD2. In germline, CDR1 is MNHNS, CDR2 SASEGT. Trimming cost V 4 bases and J 8 bases; bases outside gene matches: 18. There are 18 residues in the CDR3. The CDR3 bases are TGTGCCAGCAGTGGGACCCCGGGACTAGCCTTCGGCGGCCATGAGCAGTTCTTC. This encodes CASSGTPGLAFGGHEQFF.

The rearrangement uses TRBV6-5 and TRBJ1-1; D remains unclear. Trimming cost V 2 bases and J 4 bases, with 8 bases left between them. Germline values: CDR1 MNHEY, CDR2 SVGAGI. The CDR3 is made up of 13 amino acids. The CDR3 here is CASSYDRGTEAFF. The CDR3 DNA is TGTGCCAGCAGTTACGATCGAGGCACTGAAGCTTTCTTT.

The J gene is TRBJ2-4, the V gene TRBV7-2; D might be TRBD2 (6 bases). The CDR3 runs 15 residues. V lost 1 base to trimming and J lost 8 bases, with 15 bases between them. CDR1 and CDR2 (germline): SGHTA, FQGNSA. The CDR3 reads CASSLEGRTRDIQYF. The CDR3 coding sequence is TGTGCCAGCAGCTTAGAGGGGAGGACGAGAGACATTCAGTACTTC.

The V and J genes are TRBV7-6 and TRBJ1-3, with TRBD1 identical over 8 bases. With 1 base clipped from V and 2 bases from J, the junction kept 4 bases outside the gene matches. Per the germline V gene, CDR1 is SGHVS and CDR2 is FNYEAQ. CDR3 length: 16 amino acids. The CDR3 DNA is TGTGCCAGCAGCTTAGGGACAGGGAAAGCTGGAAACACCATATATTTT. It specifies CASSLGTGKAGNTIYF.

The J gene is TRBJ2-2, the V gene TRBV5-1; D is perhaps TRBD1 (6 bases). Trimming removed 4 bases at V and 1 base at J, with 11 bases between. The CDR3 is made up of 15 amino acids. Germline V gene data show CDR1 as SGHRS and CDR2 as YFSETQ. The CDR3 DNA is TGCGCCAGCAGCACACAGACAGGGAACACCGGGGAGCTGTTTTTT. It yields the protein CASSTQTGNTGELFF.

The chain is built from TRBV18 and TRBJ2-1, with 11 nucleotides matching TRBD2. Trimming at V came to 3 bases and at J to 4 bases, leaving 5 bases not matched to a gene. Germline-derived CDR1 and CDR2 are KGHSH and LQKENI. This CDR3 has 16 amino acids. CDR3 in DNA: TGTGCCAGCTCACCGCTACTAGCGGGGGAATACAATGAGCAGTTCTTC. Amino acid sequence: CASSPLLAGEYNEQFF.

V is TRBV6-1 and J is TRBJ1-2; D perhaps matches TRBD1 (6 bases). CDR3 size: 12 residues. The germline CDR1 and CDR2 sequences are MNHNS and SASEGT. V was clipped by 10 bases and J by 5 bases, with 14 bases between them. The CDR3: CATTGFRYGYTF. The CDR3 nucleotides are TGTGCCACTACAGGGTTCCGATATGGCTACACCTTC.

V is TRBV7-6 and J is TRBJ2-1; 7 bases line up with TRBD1. V trimming: 9 bases; J trimming: 0 bases; junction bases outside the gene matches: 5. The CDR3 consists of 14 residues. Germline lookup yields CDR1 SGHVS and CDR2 FNYEAQ. The CDR3 bases are TGTGCCAGTGACTCAGGGGGCTCCTACAATGAGCAGTTCTTC. This translates into CASDSGGSYNEQFF.

V gene TRBV6-1 combines with J gene TRBJ2-2; 9 nucleotides agree with TRBD1. The CDR3 extends over 14 amino acids. Germline V gene data show CDR1 as MNHNS and CDR2 as SASEGT. The V gene end was trimmed by 6 bases and the J gene end by 4 bases; junction bases not matched to a gene: 3. CDR3 protein: CASRTGGSTGELFF. CDR3 in DNA: TGTGCCAGCAGGACAGGGGGGTCCACCGGGGAGCTGTTTTTT.

This clone has a single count. The CDR3 reads CASRPQEMGNTEAFF. The CDR3 coding sequence is TGTGCCAGTAGACCCCAGGAAATGGGGAACACTGAAGCTTTCTTT. The chain has TRBV19 and TRBJ1-1; D gene ambiguous. The V and J ends lost 6 bases and 1 base respectively, with 15 bases between them. The CDR3 has 15 residues. Germline V gene data show CDR1 as LNHDA and CDR2 as SQIVND (reference sequence). Looking up the rest from reference TRBV19 and TRBJ1-1 gives the full variable domain: DGGITQSPKYLFRKEGQNVTLSCEQNLNHDAMYWYRQDPGQGLRLIYYSQIVNDFQKGDIAEGYSVSREKKESFPLTVTSAQKNPTAFYLCASRPQEMGNTEAFFGQGTRLTVV.

This chain joins TRBV6-1 and TRBJ2-7, with TRBD1 matching 9 bases. Germline V gene lookup returns CDR1 MNHNS and CDR2 SASEGT. With V trimmed by 3 bases and J by 5 bases, 5 bases remained unmatched. The CDR3 extends over 14 amino acids. The CDR3 sequence: CASSEGTGFDEQYF. The DNA for the CDR3 is TGTGCCAGCAGTGAGGGGACAGGGTTTGACGAGCAGTACTTC.